The next 22 T cell receptor beta chains were all read from a single sample in a study of CD8 T cells in ankylosing spondylitis. TCRdb ran MiXCR on the 5' RACE reads and lists one entry per CDR3 protein. The table records a few hundred thousand distinct CDR3 sequences, 15% to 20% of them present only once. Sequenced sample: blood, either unsorted or a sorted T cell fraction (not recorded which). The source of these receptors is a male donor with ankylosing spondylitis or in good health (not recorded which).

This clonotype was seen a few times. The J gene is TRBJ2-5, the V gene TRBV11-2; D may match TRBD1 or TRBD2 (7 bases each). CDR3 length equals 16 residues. CDR1 is SGHAT, CDR2 FQNNGV, per germline. V lost 6 bases and J lost 5, with 22 bases in between. For the CDR3, the DNA is TGTGCCAGCAGGGGAGCGGGACAGCCCACTGGGGAGACCCAGTACTTC. Its translation is CASRGAGQPTGETQYF.

This sequence joins TRBV7-8 and TRBJ2-1; 12 bases agree with TRBD2. V shed 7 bases and J 0 bases; nucleotides not matched to a gene: 10. CDR1 is SGHVS and CDR2 is FQNEAQ in the germline V gene. The CDR3 loop spans 18 amino acids. CDR3 nucleotides: TGTGCCAGCATCCGACTAGCGGGAGTTCCGAGCTCCTACAATGAGCAGTTCTTC. Protein sequence: CASIRLAGVPSSYNEQFF. Variable domain in full (rest from reference TRBV7-8 and TRBJ2-1): GAGVSQSPRYKVAKRGQDVALRCDPISGHVSLFWYQQALGQGPEFLTYFQNEAQLDKSGLPSDRFFAERPEGSVSTLKIQRTQQEDSAVYLCASIRLAGVPSSYNEQFFGPGTRLTVL.

The V gene is TRBV2, the J gene TRBJ2-5; TRBD2 matches 10 bases. The CDR3 spans 15 residues. CDR1 and CDR2 (germline): SNHLY, FYNNEI. Trimming at V came to 7 bases and at J to 3 bases, leaving 8 bases not matched to a gene. As DNA, the CDR3 is TGTGCCAGCATGTCGGCTAGCGGGAGAAAAGAGACCCAGTACTTC. This sequence encodes CASMSASGRKETQYF.

The V and J genes are TRBV4-2 and TRBJ2-7; tentative D call: TRBD2 (6 bases). This CDR3 has 15 residues. The germline gives CDR1 LGHNA, CDR2 YNFKEQ. Trimming removed 0 bases from V and 3 bases from J, with 12 bases in between. DNA of the CDR3: TGTGCCAGCAGCCAAGATGCGGGTAGCGGCTACGAGCAGTACTTC. The encoded protein is CASSQDAGSGYEQYF.

At least ten counts were recorded for this clonotype. The V call is TRBV2, the J call TRBJ2-3; 10 bases map to TRBD2. The germline V gene has CDR1 SNHLY and CDR2 FYNNEI. The CDR3 contains 18 residues. The J segment lost 2 bases and the V segment lost 3 bases, leaving 11 bases of the junction unmatched. CDR3 loop: CASSESSGSGLYTDTQYF. CDR3 DNA sequence: TGTGCCAGCAGTGAGTCTAGCGGGAGTGGCCTTTACACAGATACGCAGTATTTT. The whole variable domain, remainder taken from reference TRBV2 and TRBJ2-3, is EPEVTQTPSHQVTQMGQEVILRCVPISNHLYFYWYRQILGQKVEFLVSFYNNEISEKSEIFDDQFSVERPDGSNFTLKIRSTKLEDSAMYFCASSESSGSGLYTDTQYFGPGTRLTVL.

This clonotype appeared many times. The rearrangement joins TRBV4-1 to TRBJ1-5, with 7 bases matching TRBD1. Germline-derived CDR1 and CDR2 are MGHRA and YSYEKL. CDR3 length equals 15 residues. The V gene end was trimmed by 6 bases and the J gene end by 5 bases; junction bases not matched to a gene: 10. The CDR3: CASRSTLGGHQPQHF. Here the CDR3 DNA reads TGCGCCAGCAGATCTACCTTAGGGGGCCATCAGCCCCAGCATTTT.

This clonotype has a handful of counts. The V call is TRBV27, the J call TRBJ2-2; D is uncertain. Trimming cost V 2 bases and J 6 bases, with 13 bases left between them. This CDR3 has 15 residues. In germline, CDR1 is MNHEY, CDR2 SMNVEV (reference sequence). CDR3 loop: CASSLEHPRPGELFF. Written as DNA, the CDR3 is TGTGCCAGCAGTTTAGAGCATCCCCGACCCGGGGAGCTGTTTTTT.

The chain carries TRBV20-1 and TRBJ2-1, with 8 bases lining up with TRBD2. CDR3 length: 15 residues. Germline CDR1 reads DFQATT; CDR2 reads SNEGSKA (reference sequence). V shed 0 bases, J shed 5 bases, and the junction held 6 bases outside the gene matches. CDR3 nucleotides: TGCAGTGCTAGAGATTGGCGGGAGGACAACAATGAGCAGTTCTTC. Translated: CSARDWREDNNEQFF.

This clonotype occurred once. V gene TRBV27 combines with J gene TRBJ2-4, with TRBD2 matching over 13 bases. Losses at the gene ends were 6 bases for V and 7 bases for J; bases not matched to a gene: 3. The CDR3 totals 14 residues. Germline V gene sequence: CDR1 MNHEY, CDR2 SMNVEV (reference sequence). CDR3 sequence reads: CASSWTSGSNIQYF. CDR3 DNA: TGTGCCAGCAGCTGGACTAGCGGGAGTAACATTCAGTACTTC.

This clonotype was counted between two and nine times. The rearrangement joins TRBV28 to TRBJ2-6; D gene uncertain. Trimming left V 8 bases short and J 1 base short, with 0 bases between. Per the germline V gene, CDR1 is MDHEN and CDR2 is SYDVKM. The CDR3 covers 11 residues. DNA for the CDR3: TGTGCCAGCTCTGGGGCCAACGTCCTGACTTTC. It encodes CASSGANVLTF.

The V and J genes are TRBV15 and TRBJ2-7; 9 nucleotides line up with TRBD2. Germline V gene lookup returns CDR1 LNHNV and CDR2 YYDKDF (reference sequence). CDR3 length: 15 amino acids. The V and J ends lost 5 bases and 7 bases, in that order; junction bases with no gene match: 12. CDR3 nucleotides: TGTGCCACCAGCCGGAACCGAGCGGGAGGAGGTGAGCAGTACTTC. Protein sequence: CATSRNRAGGGEQYF.

The chain is built from TRBV9 and TRBJ2-3; 7 bases line up with TRBD2. Germline lookup yields CDR1 SGDLS and CDR2 YYNGEE. Losses at the gene ends were 7 bases for V and 2 bases for J; bases not matched to a gene: 7. The CDR3 length is 14 residues. CDR3 in amino acids: CASDPSGDTDTQYF. The CDR3 DNA is TGTGCCAGCGATCCTAGCGGAGACACAGATACGCAGTATTTT.

In its sample, this clonotype was seen a few times. The chain has TRBV4-2 and TRBJ1-2; 8 nucleotides agree with TRBD1. After removal of 5 bases from V and 2 bases from J, the junction contained 10 bases not matched to a gene. CDR1 and CDR2 from the germline V gene are LGHNA and YNFKEQ. The CDR3 runs to 16 residues. CDR3 DNA sequence: TGTGCCAGCAGCGCGGGACAGGAGCTGTTGAACTATGGCTACACCTTC. Translated, it gives CASSAGQELLNYGYTF.

V is TRBV6-5 and J is TRBJ2-1; D is unclear. Deletions cut 0 bases from V and 0 bases from J, with 9 bases between. Per germline, CDR1 MNHEY and CDR2 SVGAGI. The CDR3 length is 16 residues. The CDR3 sequence: CASSYSGPHSYNEQFF. The CDR3 region has the DNA TGTGCCAGCAGTTACTCTGGCCCCCACTCCTACAATGAGCAGTTCTTC.

This clonotype was counted between two and nine times. The chain links TRBV27 to TRBJ2-7; 8 nucleotides line up with TRBD1. This CDR3 spans 13 amino acids. CDR1 is MNHEY, CDR2 SMNVEV, per germline (reference sequence). V gave up 6 bases and J gave up 3 bases; unmatched junction bases: 4. The CDR3 region is CASSVGTGYEQYF. The CDR3 DNA reads as TGTGCCAGCAGCGTTGGGACAGGCTACGAGCAGTACTTC.

This clonotype was picked up many times. The chain is built from TRBV11-3 and TRBJ2-1; D uncertain. The V end lost 2 bases, the J end lost 5 bases, and 7 bases lay between the germline ends. The CDR3 is 13 amino acids. Looked up from germline, CDR1 is SGHNT and CDR2 is YENEEA. The CDR3 bases are TGTGCCAGCAGCTTACGAGGCCACAATGAGCAGTTCTTC. Translated: CASSLRGHNEQFF.

In this sample, this clonotype turned up many times. The chain has TRBV4-3 and TRBJ2-5; a weak D match, TRBD2 (5 bases). There are 16 residues in the CDR3. The V end was cut by 0 bases, the J end by 5 bases, with 16 bases between. Germline CDR1 LGHNA, CDR2 YSLEER. DNA for the CDR3: TGCGCCAGCAGCCAAGATAGGAGGCATTCCGGGGAGACCCAGTACTTC. It specifies CASSQDRRHSGETQYF.

This clonotype was picked up one time. The chain has TRBV6-5 and TRBJ2-5; D may be TRBD2 (6 bases). The CDR3 covers 15 residues. V dropped 0 bases and J dropped 5 bases, with 13 bases sitting between them. The germline CDR1 and CDR2 sequences are MNHEY and SVGAGI. This CDR3 reads CASSYSGQGGETQYF. The CDR3 DNA reads as TGTGCCAGCAGTTACTCGGGGCAGGGAGGTGAGACCCAGTACTTC.

In its sample, this clonotype was seen many times. The rearrangement joins TRBV7-9 to TRBJ1-3; possible D gene TRBD1, 5 bases. The CDR3 runs to 16 residues. V was pared by 1 base and J by 4 bases, with 14 bases between. The germline gives CDR1 SEHNR, CDR2 FQNEAQ (reference sequence). DNA for the CDR3: TGTGCCAGCAGCTTAGAAGTTCAGGGCTCCGGAAACACCATATATTTT. Translated, it gives CASSLEVQGSGNTIYF.

The chain joins TRBV4-3 to TRBJ2-7; weak D call: TRBD2 (5 bases). V lost 0 bases to trimming and J lost 4 bases, with 13 bases between them. Germline CDR1 is LGHNA and CDR2 is YSLEER. The CDR3 loop spans 15 amino acids. The CDR3 DNA reads as TGCGCCAGCAGCCAAGATCTAAGGACTGGTTACGAGCAGTACTTC. Residues: CASSQDLRTGYEQYF.

This clonotype was picked up a small number of times. J is TRBJ2-3 and V is TRBV29-1; D is unresolved. The CDR3 runs 11 residues. Germline CDR1 is SQVTM and CDR2 is ANQGSEA. With 7 bases removed from V and 7 bases from J, the gap between germline ends came to 12 bases. The CDR3 nucleotides are TGCAGCGCACCGGGTTCTAATACGCAGTATTTT. Translating gives CSAPGSNTQYF.

This chain uses TRBV28 with TRBJ2-5; the match to TRBD2 covers 13 bases. Per germline, CDR1 MDHEN and CDR2 SYDVKM. This CDR3 is 19 amino acids long. With 4 bases clipped from V and 2 bases from J, the junction kept 13 bases outside the gene matches. The CDR3 coding sequence is TGTGCCAGCAGTTACCCCCCCGAGACTAGCGGGAGGCGACAAGAGACCCAGTACTTC. Amino acid sequence: CASSYPPETSGRRQETQYF.